These 14 T cell receptor beta chains came from one sample sequenced in a study of cytomegalovirus exposure and HLA in healthy donors (dated by TCRdb to the late 2010s). The library was built by means of the immunoSEQ multiplex PCR assay. For the multiplex PCR, a mixture combining 60 forward primers for TCR Vbeta segments and 13 reverse primers for TCR Jbeta segments was used. The source is immuneACCESS, and TCRdb retained only in-frame sequences with V and J called. Part of the clones is not carried over; for the studies checked, unresolved V genes explain less than half of this, and the remainder is unexplained. Counted in this sample were about 180,000 clones; over 65% of them appeared once. The ten biggest clones cover approximately 1.5% of the sample. Sequencing input: PBMCs. The source is a woman in her twenties or thirties in good health and CMV-seropositive.

The table lists this clone with a few counts. The sample carries other DNA sequences with the same CDR3. The rearrangement uses TRBV7-8 and TRBJ1-1, with D tentatively TRBD1 (5 bases). The V end lost 1 base, the J end lost 1 base, and 7 bases lay between the germline ends. Germline CDR1 SGHVS, CDR2 FQNEAQ. This CDR3 contains 14 residues. The CDR3 DNA is TGTGCCAGCAGCTTAGGCCAGGGGAACACTGAAGCTTTCTTT. Translation gives CASSLGQGNTEAFF.

In this sample, this clone turned up a few times. The DNA of the CDR3 is TGTGCCAGCAGCCGAAAACTGGGGGGGGTCGCTGGGGCCAACGTCCTGACTTTC. It encodes CASSRKLGGVAGANVLTF. The genes are TRBV27 and TRBJ2-6, with TRBD2 matching 7 bases. The CDR3 is 18 residues long. Trimming took 6 bases from V and 2 from J; bases not matched to a gene: 13. The germline V gene encodes CDR1 MNHEY and CDR2 SMNVEV (reference sequence). The entire variable domain, with the rest obtained from reference TRBV27 and TRBJ2-6, is as follows: EAQVTQNPRYLITVTGKKLTVTCSQNMNHEYMSWYRQDPGLGLRQIYYSMNVEVTDKGDVPEGYKVSRKEKRNFPLILESPSPNQTSLYFCASSRKLGGVAGANVLTFGAGSRLTVL.

The genes are TRBV2 and TRBJ2-7; D unresolved. The ends were cut back, 7 bases at V and 2 bases at J, with 12 bases in the middle. CDR3 length equals 13 residues. The germline gives CDR1 SNHLY, CDR2 FYNNEI. CDR3 region: CASKDPQAYEQYF. The CDR3 DNA is TGTGCCAGCAAAGACCCGCAGGCCTACGAGCAGTACTTC.

This chain uses TRBV11-2 with TRBJ2-7; TRBD2 is a possible D gene (5 bases). This CDR3 has 15 amino acids. Trimming left V 3 bases short and J 0 bases short, with 12 bases between. Looked up from germline, CDR1 is SGHAT and CDR2 is FQNNGV. CDR3 amino acids: CASSFTDSSSYEQYF. The CDR3 DNA follows: TGTGCCAGCAGCTTTACGGACTCGAGCTCCTACGAGCAGTACTTC.

The chain has TRBV7-9 and TRBJ1-2, with D possibly matching TRBD1 (5 bases). The germline V gene has CDR1 SEHNR and CDR2 FQNEAQ (reference sequence). Trimming took off 3 bases at V and 7 bases at J, with 9 bases between the two ends. The CDR3 has 12 amino acids. The CDR3 DNA follows: TGTGCCAGCAGCTTGTCCGACAGTGGCTACACCTTC. This encodes CASSLSDSGYTF.

This clone was observed once. The chain links TRBV11-2 to TRBJ2-7; perhaps TRBD2 as D (6 bases). CDR3 length: 17 residues. Germline V gene lookup returns CDR1 SGHAT and CDR2 FQNNGV. The germline V and J ends were trimmed by 0 bases and 2 bases, with 17 bases remaining between them. The CDR3 is CASSLDIVGGETYEQYF. The CDR3 nucleotides read TGTGCCAGCAGCTTAGATATCGTGGGAGGAGAGACCTACGAGCAGTACTTC.

This chain uses TRBV7-8 with TRBJ2-1; 7 positions match TRBD2. The CDR3 is made up of 16 amino acids. Germline V gives CDR1 SGHVS, CDR2 FQNEAQ. The V gene end was trimmed by 3 bases and the J gene end by 3 bases; junction bases not matched to a gene: 8. Here the CDR3 DNA reads TGTGCCAGCAGCTTTTTAGCGGGCAATTTCTACAATGAGCAGTTCTTC. Protein sequence: CASSFLAGNFYNEQFF.

The chain is built from TRBV10-3 and TRBJ2-1; 13 nucleotides align to TRBD2. V lost 5 bases, J lost 9 bases, and 7 bases stayed unmatched. Looked up from germline, CDR1 is ENHRY and CDR2 is SYGVKD. This CDR3 contains 15 residues. CDR3 DNA: TGTGCCATCAGTTCTGGACTAGCGGGAGAGGGTGAGCAGTTCTTC. Translation: CAISSGLAGEGEQFF.

The chain links TRBV2 to TRBJ2-5; tentatively, D is TRBD2 (7 bases). The J call is uncertain, as TRBJ2-7 better fits the DNA end. Germline V CDR1 and CDR2: SNHLY, FYNNEI. The CDR3 contains 17 residues. The CDR3 protein is CASKWGGGQPSSYEQYF. The CDR3 DNA reads as TGTGCCAGCAAGTGGGGGGGCGGACAGCCGAGCTCCTACGAGCAGTACTTC.

This sequence joins TRBV27 and TRBJ2-3; 8 bases map to TRBD1. Germline assignment: CDR1 MNHEY and CDR2 SMNVEV (reference sequence). Trimming cost V 4 bases and J 2 bases; bases outside gene matches: 2. CDR3 length: 14 residues. CDR3 coding DNA: TGTGCCAGCAGTTCGACAGGGGTCACAGATACGCAGTATTTT. Protein sequence: CASSSTGVTDTQYF.

This clone appeared a few times. V is TRBV11-2 and J is TRBJ2-1; D is unresolved. V dropped 0 bases and J dropped 5 bases, with 5 bases sitting between them. In germline, CDR1 is SGHAT, CDR2 FQNNGV. The CDR3 extends over 13 amino acids. The CDR3: CASSLERDNEQFF. The CDR3 DNA is TGTGCCAGCAGCTTAGAACGAGACAATGAGCAGTTCTTC.

The chain employs TRBV4-1 and TRBJ1-2; D ambiguous. V lost 0 bases and J lost 2, with 10 bases in between. Germline CDR1 MGHRA, CDR2 YSYEKL. The CDR3 has 15 amino acids. The CDR3 is CASSQDPSLNYGYTF. The CDR3 nucleotides read TGCGCCAGCAGCCAAGATCCGAGCCTCAACTATGGCTACACCTTC.

The chain joins TRBV5-1 to TRBJ1-1, with 12 bases matching TRBD1. The germline V gene has CDR1 SGHRS and CDR2 YFSETQ. The CDR3 runs 14 residues. Unmatched junction bases numbered 4, after V lost 0 bases and J lost 10 bases. CDR3 nucleotides: TGCGCCAGCAGCTTGGACGGGACAGGGGGCGGAGCTTTCTTT. Protein product: CASSLDGTGGGAFF.

This chain uses TRBV5-4 with TRBJ2-3; D is perhaps TRBD2 (5 bases). The CDR3 contains 14 residues. Looked up from germline, CDR1 is SGHNT and CDR2 is YYREEE (reference sequence). Trimming removed 4 bases at V and 0 bases at J, with 9 bases between. Here the CDR3 reads CASSQGLSTDTQYF. CDR3 sequence (DNA): TGTGCCAGCAGCCAAGGACTGAGCACAGATACGCAGTATTTT.